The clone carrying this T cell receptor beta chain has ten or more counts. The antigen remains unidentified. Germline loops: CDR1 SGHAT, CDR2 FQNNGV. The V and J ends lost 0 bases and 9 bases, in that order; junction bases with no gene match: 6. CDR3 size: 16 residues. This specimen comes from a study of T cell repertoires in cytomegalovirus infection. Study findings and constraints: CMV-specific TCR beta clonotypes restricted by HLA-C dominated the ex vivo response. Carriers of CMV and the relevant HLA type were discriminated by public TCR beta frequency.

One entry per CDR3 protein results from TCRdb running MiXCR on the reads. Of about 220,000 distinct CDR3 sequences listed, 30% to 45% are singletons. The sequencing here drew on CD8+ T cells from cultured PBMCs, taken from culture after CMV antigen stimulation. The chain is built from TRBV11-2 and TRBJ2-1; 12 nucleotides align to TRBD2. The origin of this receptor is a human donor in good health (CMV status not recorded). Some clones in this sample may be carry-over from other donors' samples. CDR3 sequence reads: CASSLEASGRAGEQFF. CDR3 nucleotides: TGTGCCAGCAGCTTAGAGGCTAGCGGGAGGGCGGGTGAGCAGTTCTTC.